The 15 T cell receptor beta chains below come from one sample, sequenced in a study of blood T cells in healthy people across ages. Combining a sample-barcoded 5' primer with a J-beta primer mix, a second PCR ran for 7 to 11 cycles. From the 5' RACE reads, TCRdb called clonotypes with MiXCR, one entry per CDR3 protein. The sample lists over 700,000 distinct CDR3 sequences; about 53% were seen once. Material for sequencing was blood. These receptor sequences come from an older man in good health.

The chain has TRBV5-4 and TRBJ2-5, with 7 bases identical to TRBD1. The J call may be incorrect, as the DNA end agrees better with TRBJ2-7. CDR1 is SGHNT and CDR2 is YYREEE in the germline V gene (reference sequence). CDR3 length: 15 residues. The CDR3, as DNA: TGTGCCAGCAGCCCCAATAGACAGGGCCTCTACGAGCAGTACTTC. Its translation: CASSPNRQGLYEQYF.

The chain carries TRBV12-3 or TRBV12-4 and TRBJ2-1; TRBD2 might be the D (5 bases). This CDR3 region has 12 residues. Trimming pared 3 bases from V and 8 bases from J, leaving 8 bases between. The CDR3, as DNA: TGTGCCAGCAGTTTTCGGGGTCATGAGCAGTTCTTC. It is translated as CASSFRGHEQFF.

J is TRBJ1-1 and V is TRBV28; D remains unclear. Germline-derived CDR1 and CDR2 are MDHEN and SYDVKM. This CDR3 is built from 15 residues. Trimming removed 5 bases from V and 1 base from J, with 14 bases in between. The CDR3 nucleotides read TGTGCCAGCAGTGGAGACGGTCTGGGGAACACTGAAGCTTTCTTT. Translation gives CASSGDGLGNTEAFF. Together with reference TRBV28 and TRBJ1-1, the CDR3 gives the full variable domain: DVKVTQSSRYLVKRTGEKVFLECVQDMDHENMFWYRQDPGLGLRLIYFSYDVKMKEKGDIPEGYSVSREKKERFSLILESASTNQTSMYLCASSGDGLGNTEAFFGQGTRLTVV.

The J gene is TRBJ2-5, the V gene TRBV3-1, with TRBD2 identical over 9 bases. The CDR3 length is 16 residues. With 0 bases clipped from V and 1 base from J, the junction kept 3 bases outside the gene matches. Germline V lookup: CDR1 LGHDT, CDR2 YNNKEL (reference sequence). The DNA for the CDR3 is TGTGCCAGCAGCCAAGAAGGCGGGAGGGCCCAAGAGACCCAGTACTTC. It codes for CASSQEGGRAQETQYF.

This clonotype was seen once. The chain links TRBV28 to TRBJ2-5, with D possibly being TRBD1 or TRBD2 (5 bases each). CDR3 length equals 13 residues. V lost 6 bases, J lost 11 bases, and 19 bases lay in between. The germline V gene has CDR1 MDHEN and CDR2 SYDVKM. In nucleotides, the CDR3 is TGTGCCAGCAGGCAGGGCCTCATGGGGGAGCAGTACTTC. This codes for CASRQGLMGEQYF.

This clonotype was recorded only once. The DNA of the CDR3 is TGCAGTGCCCCAGGGGGGTTAGAAGATACGCAGTATTTT. It encodes CSAPGGLEDTQYF. The V call is TRBV20-1, the J call TRBJ2-3, with D possibly TRBD1 on 7 matching bases. Trimming pared 6 bases from V and 5 bases from J, leaving 15 bases between. CDR1 DFQATT and CDR2 SNEGSKA come from the germline V gene (reference sequence). The CDR3 totals 13 residues.

This clonotype was observed a single time. The gene calls are TRBV9 and TRBJ2-1; D is unclear. This CDR3 is built from 12 residues. The germline V gene has CDR1 SGDLS and CDR2 YYNGEE. V was pared by 4 bases and J by 10 bases, with 12 bases between. Written as DNA, the CDR3 is TGTGCCAGCAGCCCCTACTACTTGGAGCAGTTCTTC. Encoded protein: CASSPYYLEQFF.

This clonotype was seen repeatedly, ten times or more. J is TRBJ2-6 and V is TRBV29-1; no clear D gene. The germline V gene encodes CDR1 SQVTM and CDR2 ANQGSEA. Between the trimmed V and J ends, which lost 1 base and 0 bases, there was a span of 10 bases. The CDR3 consists of 16 residues. The DNA of the CDR3 is TGCAGCGTTGAAGGCGTCTCCAACTCTGGGGCCAACGTCCTGACTTTC. Translating gives CSVEGVSNSGANVLTF.

A few counts support this clonotype. The J gene is TRBJ2-6, the V gene TRBV5-1, with D perhaps matching TRBD1 (6 bases). V was shortened by 6 bases and J by 3 bases, with 10 bases between the two germline ends. The V gene's germline CDR1 is SGHRS and CDR2 YFSETQ. The CDR3 is made up of 14 amino acids. CDR3 amino acids: CASTRTVGANVLTF. CDR3 bases: TGCGCCAGCACCCGGACAGTTGGGGCCAACGTCCTGACTTTC.

The chain's CDR3 is CASSLAPAGDEQYF. As DNA, the CDR3 is TGTGCCAGCAGCTTAGCCCCGGCAGGGGACGAGCAGTACTTC. The chain employs TRBV7-2 and TRBJ2-7, with D maybe TRBD1 (6 bases). V was pared by 0 bases and J by 5 bases, with 11 bases between. CDR3 length: 14 residues. Germline CDR1 SGHTA, CDR2 FQGNSA.

V usage is TRBV7-8 and J usage is TRBJ2-7; maybe TRBD1 (5 bases). V was shortened by 1 base and J by 6 bases, with 13 bases between the two germline ends. CDR1 and CDR2 from the germline V gene are SGHVS and FQNEAQ. This CDR3 spans 14 amino acids. The CDR3 DNA reads TGTGCCAGCAGCTTAGGGGCAGGGTCTAGCGAGCAGTACTTC. Protein product: CASSLGAGSSEQYF.

The rearrangement joins TRBV27 to TRBJ2-7; possible D gene TRBD1, 5 bases. Germline loops: CDR1 MNHEY, CDR2 SMNVEV (reference sequence). The CDR3 totals 14 residues. Between the trimmed V and J ends, which lost 8 bases and 2 bases, there was a span of 16 bases. CDR3 coding DNA: TGTGCCAGCCGACCCACAGGCCGTACCTACGAGCAGTACTTC. It is translated as CASRPTGRTYEQYF.

The genes are TRBV2 and TRBJ2-3; TRBD1 is a possible D gene (6 bases). The ends were cut back, 2 bases at V and 7 bases at J, with 7 bases in the middle. Germline V gene data show CDR1 as SNHLY and CDR2 as FYNNEI. The CDR3 sequence is 12 residues long. This chain's CDR3 is CASSEQGNTQYF. The CDR3 nucleotides read TGTGCCAGCAGTGAACAGGGGAATACGCAGTATTTT.

This chain joins TRBV7-2 and TRBJ2-1; either TRBD1 or TRBD2 may supply D (5 bases each). V lost 7 bases and J lost 10, with 14 bases in between. CDR1 and CDR2 (germline): SGHTA, FQGNSA. This CDR3 has 12 amino acids. The CDR3 DNA reads TGTGCCAGCACTGAGGGGTGGGGCGAGCAGTTCTTC. Translated, it gives CASTEGWGEQFF.

This sequence joins TRBV7-2 and TRBJ2-1; D tentatively fits TRBD1 or TRBD2 (5 bases each). The end of the DNA aligns better with TRBJ2-7, so the J call may be wrong. Germline V lookup: CDR1 SGHTA, CDR2 FQGNSA. The CDR3 is 14 residues long. In DNA form, the CDR3 reads TGTGCCAGCAGCCCAGTGGGGGTCCTATACGAGCAGTACTTC. As protein: CASSPVGVLYEQYF.